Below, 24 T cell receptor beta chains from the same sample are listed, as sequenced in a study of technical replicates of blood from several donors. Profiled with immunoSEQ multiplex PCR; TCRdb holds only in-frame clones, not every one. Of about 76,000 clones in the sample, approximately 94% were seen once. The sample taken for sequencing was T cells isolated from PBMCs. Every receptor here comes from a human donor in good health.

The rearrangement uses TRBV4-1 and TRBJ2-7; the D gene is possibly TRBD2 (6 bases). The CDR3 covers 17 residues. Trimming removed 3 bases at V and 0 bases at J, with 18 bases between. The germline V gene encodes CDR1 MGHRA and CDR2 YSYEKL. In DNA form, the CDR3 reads TGCGCCAGCAGCCAGGCTAACCCCTGGGACTTCTCCTACGAGCAGTACTTC. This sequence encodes CASSQANPWDFSYEQYF.

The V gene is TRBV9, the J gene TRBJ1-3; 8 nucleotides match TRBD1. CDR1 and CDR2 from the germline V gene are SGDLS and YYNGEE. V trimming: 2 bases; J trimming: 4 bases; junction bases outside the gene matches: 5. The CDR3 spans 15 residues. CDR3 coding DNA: TGTGCCAGCAGCGTTCAGGGGGCGCAGGGAAACACCATATATTTT. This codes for CASSVQGAQGNTIYF.

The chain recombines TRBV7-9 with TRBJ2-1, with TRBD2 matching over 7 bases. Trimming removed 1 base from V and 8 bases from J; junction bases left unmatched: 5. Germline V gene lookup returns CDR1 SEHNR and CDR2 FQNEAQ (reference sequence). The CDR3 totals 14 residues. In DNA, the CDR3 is TGTGCCAGCAGCTTAGGGGGAGGGATTGATGAGCAGTTCTTC. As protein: CASSLGGGIDEQFF.

The chain's CDR3 is CSADWAGVYEQFF. CDR3 sequence (DNA): TGCAGCGCTGACTGGGCGGGAGTCTATGAGCAGTTCTTC. V is TRBV29-1 and J is TRBJ2-1, with TRBD2 matching 7 bases. The CDR3 extends over 13 amino acids. J was trimmed by 8 bases and V by 7 bases; bases with no gene match: 11. CDR1 and CDR2 from the germline V gene are SQVTM and ANQGSEA.

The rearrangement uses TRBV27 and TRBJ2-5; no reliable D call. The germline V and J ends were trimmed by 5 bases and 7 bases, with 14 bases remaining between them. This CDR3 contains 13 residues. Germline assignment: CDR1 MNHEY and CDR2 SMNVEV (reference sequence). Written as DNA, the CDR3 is TGTGCCAGCAGTCCCCAACATACTACGACCCAGTACTTC. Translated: CASSPQHTTTQYF.

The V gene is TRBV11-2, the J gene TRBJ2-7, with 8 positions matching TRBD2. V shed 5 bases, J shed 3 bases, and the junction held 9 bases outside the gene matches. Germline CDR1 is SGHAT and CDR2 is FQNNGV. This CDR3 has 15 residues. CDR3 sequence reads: CASSISSGTSYEQYF. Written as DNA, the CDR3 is TGTGCCAGCAGCATAAGTAGCGGGACAAGCTACGAGCAGTACTTC.

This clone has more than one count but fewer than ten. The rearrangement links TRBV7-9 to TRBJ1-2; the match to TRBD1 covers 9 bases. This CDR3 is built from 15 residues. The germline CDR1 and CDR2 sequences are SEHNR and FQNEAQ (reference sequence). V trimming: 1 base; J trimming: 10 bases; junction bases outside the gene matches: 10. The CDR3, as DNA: TGTGCCAGCAGCTTAGGTTTTGGGACAGGGATGGTCTACACCTTC. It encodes CASSLGFGTGMVYTF.

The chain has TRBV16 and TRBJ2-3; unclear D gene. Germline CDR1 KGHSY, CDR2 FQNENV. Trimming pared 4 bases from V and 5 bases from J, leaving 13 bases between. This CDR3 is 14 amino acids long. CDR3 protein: CASSRWQAGDTQYF. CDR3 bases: TGTGCCAGCAGCCGTTGGCAGGCCGGAGATACGCAGTATTTT.

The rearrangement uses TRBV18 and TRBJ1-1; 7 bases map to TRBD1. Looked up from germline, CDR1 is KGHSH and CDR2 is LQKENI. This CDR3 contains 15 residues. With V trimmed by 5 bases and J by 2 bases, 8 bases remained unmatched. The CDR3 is CASSTTGDPNTEAFF. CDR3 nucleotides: TGTGCCAGCTCAACAACAGGGGACCCCAACACTGAAGCTTTCTTT.

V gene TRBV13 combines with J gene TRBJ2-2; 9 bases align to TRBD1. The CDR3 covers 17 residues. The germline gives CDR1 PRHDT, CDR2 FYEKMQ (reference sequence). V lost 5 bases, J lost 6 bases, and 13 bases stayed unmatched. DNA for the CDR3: TGTGCCAGCAGCGCGCCGGGACAGGGACGACGAGCCGGGGAGCTGTTTTTT. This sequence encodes CASSAPGQGRRAGELFF.

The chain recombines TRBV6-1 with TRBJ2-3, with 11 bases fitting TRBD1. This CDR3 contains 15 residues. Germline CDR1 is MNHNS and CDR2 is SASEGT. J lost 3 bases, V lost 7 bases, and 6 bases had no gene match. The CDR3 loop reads CASTEGQGATDTQYF. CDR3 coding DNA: TGTGCCAGCACCGAAGGACAGGGGGCGACAGATACGCAGTATTTT.

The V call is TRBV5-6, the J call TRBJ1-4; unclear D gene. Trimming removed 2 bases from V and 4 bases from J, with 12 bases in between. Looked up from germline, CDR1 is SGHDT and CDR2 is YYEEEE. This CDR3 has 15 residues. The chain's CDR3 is CASSFREYLNEKLFF. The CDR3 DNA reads TGTGCCAGCAGCTTCCGGGAATACCTTAATGAAAAACTGTTTTTT.

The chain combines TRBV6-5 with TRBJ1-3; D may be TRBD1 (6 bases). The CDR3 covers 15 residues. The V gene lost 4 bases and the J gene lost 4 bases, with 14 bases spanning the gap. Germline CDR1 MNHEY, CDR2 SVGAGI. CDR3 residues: CASSSASGTGNTIYF. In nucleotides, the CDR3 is TGTGCCAGCAGTTCCGCTTCCGGGACAGGAAACACCATATATTTT.

The CDR3, as DNA: TGCAGCGGCATGACAGGATCGAACACCGGGGAGCTGTTTTTT. It specifies CSGMTGSNTGELFF. The rearrangement links TRBV29-1 to TRBJ2-2; TRBD1 is a possible D gene (6 bases). The CDR3 is 14 amino acids. Between the trimmed V and J ends, which lost 7 bases and 0 bases, there was a span of 12 bases. The germline V gene has CDR1 SQVTM and CDR2 ANQGSEA.

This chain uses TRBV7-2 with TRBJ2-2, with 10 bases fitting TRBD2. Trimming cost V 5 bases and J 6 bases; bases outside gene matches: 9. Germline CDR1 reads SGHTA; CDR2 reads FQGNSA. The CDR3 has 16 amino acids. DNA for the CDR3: TGTGCCAGCAGCGCCGCAGCGGGAGGGCCGTCCGGGGAGCTGTTTTTT. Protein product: CASSAAAGGPSGELFF.

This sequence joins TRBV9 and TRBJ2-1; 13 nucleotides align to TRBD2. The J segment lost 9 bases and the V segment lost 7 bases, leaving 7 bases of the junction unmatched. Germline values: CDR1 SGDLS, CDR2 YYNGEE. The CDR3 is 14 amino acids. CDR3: CASGGLAGVGEQFF. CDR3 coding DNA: TGTGCCAGCGGCGGACTAGCGGGAGTTGGTGAGCAGTTCTTC.

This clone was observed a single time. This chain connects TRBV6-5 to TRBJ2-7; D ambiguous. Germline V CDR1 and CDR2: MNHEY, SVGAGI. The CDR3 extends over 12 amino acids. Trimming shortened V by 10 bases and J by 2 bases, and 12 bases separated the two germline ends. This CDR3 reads CATAGRPYEQYF. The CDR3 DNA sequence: TGTGCCACTGCTGGCAGGCCCTACGAGCAGTACTTC.

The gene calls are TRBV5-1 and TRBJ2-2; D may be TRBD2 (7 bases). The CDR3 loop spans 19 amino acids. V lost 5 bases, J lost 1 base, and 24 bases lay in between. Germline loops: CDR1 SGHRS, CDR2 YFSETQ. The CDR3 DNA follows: TGCGCCAGCAGGTACCCCTGGGGGCTCCAGCGGGAGAACACCGGGGAGCTGTTTTTT. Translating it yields CASRYPWGLQRENTGELFF.

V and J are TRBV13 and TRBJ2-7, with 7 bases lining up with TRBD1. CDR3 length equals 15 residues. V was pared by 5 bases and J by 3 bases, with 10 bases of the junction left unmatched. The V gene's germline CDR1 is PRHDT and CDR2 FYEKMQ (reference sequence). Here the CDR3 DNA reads TGTGCCAGCAGCCGGCCGGCCAGGGGGTTCTACGAGCAGTACTTC. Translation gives CASSRPARGFYEQYF.

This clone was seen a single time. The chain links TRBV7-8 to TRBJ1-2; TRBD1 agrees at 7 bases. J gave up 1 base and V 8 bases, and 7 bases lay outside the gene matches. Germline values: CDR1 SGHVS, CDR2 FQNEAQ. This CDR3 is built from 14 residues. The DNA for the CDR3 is TGTGCCAGCGGACACGGACAGGTTAACTATGGCTACACCTTC. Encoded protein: CASGHGQVNYGYTF.

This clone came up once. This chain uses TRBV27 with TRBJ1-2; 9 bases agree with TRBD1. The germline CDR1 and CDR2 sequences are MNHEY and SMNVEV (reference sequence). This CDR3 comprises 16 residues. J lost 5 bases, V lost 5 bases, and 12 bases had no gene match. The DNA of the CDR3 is TGTGCCAGCAGTCCCCACATACAGGGGGCCGGATATGGCTACACCTTC. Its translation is CASSPHIQGAGYGYTF.

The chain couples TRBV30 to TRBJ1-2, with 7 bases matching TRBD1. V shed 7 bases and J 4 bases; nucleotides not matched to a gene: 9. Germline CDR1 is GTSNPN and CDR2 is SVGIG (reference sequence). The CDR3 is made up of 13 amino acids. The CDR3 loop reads CAYRQGMLYGYTF. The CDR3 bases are TGTGCCTATAGACAGGGAATGCTCTATGGCTACACCTTC.

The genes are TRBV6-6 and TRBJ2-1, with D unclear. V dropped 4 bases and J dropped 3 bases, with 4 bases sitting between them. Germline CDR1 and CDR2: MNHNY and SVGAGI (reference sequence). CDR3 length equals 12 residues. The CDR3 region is CASSSGYNEQFF. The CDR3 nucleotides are TGTGCCAGCAGTTCCGGCTACAATGAGCAGTTCTTC.

The chain's CDR3 is CASSQDPLAGVQETQYF. CDR3 nucleotides: TGTGCCAGCAGCCAAGATCCACTAGCGGGAGTTCAAGAGACCCAGTACTTC. The V call is TRBV4-2, the J call TRBJ2-5; 11 nucleotides match TRBD2. The CDR3 sequence is 17 residues long. V shed 0 bases and J 2 bases; nucleotides not matched to a gene: 5. From germline, CDR1 is LGHNA and CDR2 YNFKEQ.